This T cell receptor (beta chain) appears in the sequencing data of a study of shared clonotypes between healthy human individuals. In the study overall: CD4 naive and CD4 memory each took three plates per donor, while CD8 naive took two and CD8 memory one.

Original processing methods: Quality scores were absent from the junction-only immunoSEQ sequences, so filtering differed. Repertoires were generated with immunoSEQ multiplex PCR, while TCRdb's copy carries only in-frame clones and drops some. The V and J calls and the clone size are those of that table, but D and trimming were determined from the DNA. The data hold millions of clones, with 85% to 95% observed a single time. With regard to this clone: The antigen remains unidentified.

Germline CDR1 SGHNT, CDR2 YENEEA. V shed 5 bases and J 6 bases; nucleotides not matched to a gene: 7. CDR3 size: 15 residues. Terminally differentiated effector memory CD45RA+ cells were excluded from the naive CD8 cells, which were CD45RO-negative and positively selected for CCR7. Study-wide findings and caveats: It was anticipated that sequencing depth would influence how many clonotypes donors shared.

This receptor was obtained from a man between 18 and 35 years old in good health. Some clones in this sample may be carry-over from other donors' samples. The sample consisted of naive CD8+ T cells from PBMCs. The gene calls are TRBV11-3 and TRBJ2-1; 10 bases fit TRBD1. The CDR3 spells CASSNPRDRGNEQFF. The CDR3 bases are TGTGCCAGCAGCAACCCCCGGGACAGGGGCAATGAGCAGTTCTTC.